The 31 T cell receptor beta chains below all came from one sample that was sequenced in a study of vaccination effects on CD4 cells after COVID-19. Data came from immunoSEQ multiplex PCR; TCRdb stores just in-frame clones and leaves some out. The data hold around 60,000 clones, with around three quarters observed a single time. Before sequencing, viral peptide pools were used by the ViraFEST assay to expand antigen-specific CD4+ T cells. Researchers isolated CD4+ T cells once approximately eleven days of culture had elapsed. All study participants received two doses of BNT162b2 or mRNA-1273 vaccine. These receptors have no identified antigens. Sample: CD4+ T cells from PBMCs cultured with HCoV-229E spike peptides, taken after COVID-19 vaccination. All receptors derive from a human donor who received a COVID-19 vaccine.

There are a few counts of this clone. The CDR3 protein is CATSSGWDEQYV. The CDR3 region has the DNA TGTGCCACCAGCAGTGGGTGGGACGAGCAGTACGTC. This chain uses TRBV15 with TRBJ2-7; D gene uncertain. The CDR3 is 12 residues long. V lost 3 bases, J lost 5 bases, and 8 bases lay in between. The V gene's germline CDR1 is LNHNV and CDR2 YYDKDF (reference sequence).

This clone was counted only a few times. CDR3 protein: CASSPGGGYQPQHF. CDR3 coding DNA: TGTGCCAGCAGCCCCGGGGGGGGTTATCAGCCCCAGCATTTT. The chain joins TRBV7-2 to TRBJ1-5, with D possibly matching TRBD1 (5 bases). The CDR3 contains 14 residues. The germline gives CDR1 SGHTA, CDR2 FQGNSA. Trimming cost V 5 bases and J 5 bases, with 13 bases left between them.

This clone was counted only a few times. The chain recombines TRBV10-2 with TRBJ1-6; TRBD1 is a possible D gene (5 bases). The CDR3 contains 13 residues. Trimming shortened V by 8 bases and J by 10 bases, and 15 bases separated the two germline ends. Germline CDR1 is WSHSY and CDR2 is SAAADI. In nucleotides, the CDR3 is TGCGCCAGCGAGGTGGGGGTAGGATCACCCCTCCACTTT. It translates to CASEVGVGSPLHF.

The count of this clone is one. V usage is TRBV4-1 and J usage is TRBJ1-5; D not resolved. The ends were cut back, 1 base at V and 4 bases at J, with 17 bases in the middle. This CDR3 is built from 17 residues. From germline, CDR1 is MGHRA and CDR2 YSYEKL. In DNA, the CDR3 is TGCGCCAGCAGCCAAGGTACTTCCGCCCCAAAGAATCAGCCCCAGCATTTT. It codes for CASSQGTSAPKNQPQHF.

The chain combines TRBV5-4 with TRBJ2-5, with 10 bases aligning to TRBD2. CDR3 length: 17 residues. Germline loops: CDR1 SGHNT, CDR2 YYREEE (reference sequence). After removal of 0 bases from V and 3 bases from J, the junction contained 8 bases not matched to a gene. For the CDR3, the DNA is TGTGCCAGCAGCTTGGGTATTAGCGGGGGGTTAAAAGAGACCCAGTACTTC. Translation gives CASSLGISGGLKETQYF. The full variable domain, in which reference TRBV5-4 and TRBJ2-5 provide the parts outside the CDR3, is ETGVTQSPTHLIKTRGQQVTLRCSSQSGHNTVSWYQQALGQGPQFIFQYYREEENGRGNFPPRFSGLQFPNYSSELNVNALELDDSALYLCASSLGISGGLKETQYFGPGTRLLVL.

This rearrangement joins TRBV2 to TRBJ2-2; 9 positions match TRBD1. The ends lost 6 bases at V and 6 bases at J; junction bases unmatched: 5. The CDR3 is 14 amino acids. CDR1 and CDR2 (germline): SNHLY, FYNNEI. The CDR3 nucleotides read TGTGCCAGCAGACTACAGGGGGCCGCCGGGGAGCTGTTTTTT. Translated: CASRLQGAAGELFF.

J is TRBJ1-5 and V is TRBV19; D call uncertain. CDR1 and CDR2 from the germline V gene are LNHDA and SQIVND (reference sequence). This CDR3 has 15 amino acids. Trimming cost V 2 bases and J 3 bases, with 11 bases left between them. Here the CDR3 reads CASSIRSEYNQPQHF. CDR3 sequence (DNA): TGTGCCAGTAGTATACGAAGTGAATACAATCAGCCCCAGCATTTT.

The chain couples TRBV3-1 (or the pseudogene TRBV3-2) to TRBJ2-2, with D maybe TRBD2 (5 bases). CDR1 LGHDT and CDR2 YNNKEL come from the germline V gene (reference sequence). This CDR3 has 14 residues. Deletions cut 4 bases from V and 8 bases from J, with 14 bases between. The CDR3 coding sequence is TGTGCCAGCAGCCCAAACGGGGTTTCTGGGGAGCTGTTTTTT. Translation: CASSPNGVSGELFF.

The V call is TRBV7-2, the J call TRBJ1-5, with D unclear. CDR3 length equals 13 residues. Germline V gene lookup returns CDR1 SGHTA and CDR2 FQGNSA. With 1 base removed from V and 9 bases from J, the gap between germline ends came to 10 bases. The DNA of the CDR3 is TGTGCCAGCAGCTTAGATGCCGGAGGGCCCCAGCATTTT. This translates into CASSLDAGGPQHF.

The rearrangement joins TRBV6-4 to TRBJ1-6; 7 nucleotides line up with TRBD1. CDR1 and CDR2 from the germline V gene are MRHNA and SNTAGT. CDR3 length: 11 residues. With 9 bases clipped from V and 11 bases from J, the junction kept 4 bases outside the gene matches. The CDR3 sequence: CARDRVTPLHF. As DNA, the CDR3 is TGTGCCAGAGACAGGGTAACACCCCTCCACTTT.

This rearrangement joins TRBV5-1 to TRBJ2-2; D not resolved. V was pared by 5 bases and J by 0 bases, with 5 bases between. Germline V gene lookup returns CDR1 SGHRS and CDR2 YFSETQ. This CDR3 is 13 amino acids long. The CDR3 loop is CASRLTNTGELFF. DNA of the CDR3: TGCGCCAGCAGGCTCACGAACACCGGGGAGCTGTTTTTT.

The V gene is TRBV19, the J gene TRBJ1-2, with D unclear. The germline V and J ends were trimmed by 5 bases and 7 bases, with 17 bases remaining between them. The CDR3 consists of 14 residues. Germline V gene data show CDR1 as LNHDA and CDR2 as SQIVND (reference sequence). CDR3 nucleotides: TGTGCCAGTAGTCCCGCCTCGGGATCGAGTGGCTACACCTTC. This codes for CASSPASGSSGYTF.

The CDR3 region is CASSESSGGVTATNEKLFF. The CDR3 region has the DNA TGCGCCAGCAGTGAGTCTTCGGGAGGGGTCACTGCAACTAATGAAAAACTGTTTTTT. This chain joins TRBV10-2 and TRBJ1-4; TRBD1 might be the D (5 bases). In germline, CDR1 is WSHSY, CDR2 SAAADI. The CDR3 sequence is 19 residues long. The V end was cut by 0 bases, the J end by 0 bases, with 17 bases between.

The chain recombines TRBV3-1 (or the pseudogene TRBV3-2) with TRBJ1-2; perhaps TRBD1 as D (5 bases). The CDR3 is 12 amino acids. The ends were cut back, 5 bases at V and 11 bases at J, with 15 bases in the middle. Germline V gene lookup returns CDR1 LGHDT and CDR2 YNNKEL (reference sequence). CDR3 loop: CASSSDGGVYTF. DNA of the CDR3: TGTGCCAGCAGCTCCGATGGGGGGGTATACACCTTC.

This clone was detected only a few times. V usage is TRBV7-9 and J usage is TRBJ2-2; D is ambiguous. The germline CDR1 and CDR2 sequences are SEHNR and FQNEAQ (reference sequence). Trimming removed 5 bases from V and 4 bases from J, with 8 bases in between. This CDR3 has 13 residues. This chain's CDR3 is CASSPDGTGELFF. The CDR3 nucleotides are TGTGCCAGCAGCCCCGATGGCACCGGGGAGCTGTTTTTT.

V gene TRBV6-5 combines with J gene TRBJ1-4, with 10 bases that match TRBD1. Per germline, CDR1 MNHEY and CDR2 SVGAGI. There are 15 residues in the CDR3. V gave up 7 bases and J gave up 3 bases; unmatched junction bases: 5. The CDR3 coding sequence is TGTGCCAGCACTATGACAGGGGGCTCTAATGAAAAACTGTTTTTT. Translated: CASTMTGGSNEKLFF.

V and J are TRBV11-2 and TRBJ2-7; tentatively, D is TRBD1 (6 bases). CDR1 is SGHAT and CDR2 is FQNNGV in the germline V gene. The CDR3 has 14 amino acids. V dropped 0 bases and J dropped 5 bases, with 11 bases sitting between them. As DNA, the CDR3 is TGTGCCAGCAGCTTAGATATGTACAGGGACGAGCAGTACGTC. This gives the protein CASSLDMYRDEQYV.

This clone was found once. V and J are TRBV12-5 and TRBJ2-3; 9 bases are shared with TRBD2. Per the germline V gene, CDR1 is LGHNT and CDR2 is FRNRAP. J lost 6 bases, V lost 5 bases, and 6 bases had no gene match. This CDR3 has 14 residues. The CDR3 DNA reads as TGTGCTAGTGGTGCCGCGGGGACTAGCGATACGCAGTATTTT. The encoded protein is CASGAAGTSDTQYF.

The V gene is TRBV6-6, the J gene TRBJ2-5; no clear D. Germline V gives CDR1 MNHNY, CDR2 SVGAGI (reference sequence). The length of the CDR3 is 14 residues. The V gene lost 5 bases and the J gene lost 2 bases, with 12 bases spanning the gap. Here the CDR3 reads CASSHPDGQETQYF. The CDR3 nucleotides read TGTGCCAGCAGTCATCCGGACGGACAAGAGACCCAGTACTTC.

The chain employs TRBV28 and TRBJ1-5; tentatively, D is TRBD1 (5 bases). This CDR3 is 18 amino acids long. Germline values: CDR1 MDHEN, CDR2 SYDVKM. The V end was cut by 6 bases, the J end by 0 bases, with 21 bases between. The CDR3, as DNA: TGTGCCAGCAGCCAAAGCTGGGGCAGTTATTATAGCAATCAGCCCCAGCATTTT. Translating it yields CASSQSWGSYYSNQPQHF.

The CDR3 DNA reads TGTGCCAGCAACAGGGTTTCTAATGAAAAACTGTTTTTT. This gives the protein CASNRVSNEKLFF. The chain couples TRBV4-2 to TRBJ1-4, with D perhaps TRBD1 (6 bases). This CDR3 comprises 13 residues. Trimming took off 7 bases at V and 3 bases at J, with 9 bases between the two ends. In germline, CDR1 is LGHNA, CDR2 YNFKEQ.

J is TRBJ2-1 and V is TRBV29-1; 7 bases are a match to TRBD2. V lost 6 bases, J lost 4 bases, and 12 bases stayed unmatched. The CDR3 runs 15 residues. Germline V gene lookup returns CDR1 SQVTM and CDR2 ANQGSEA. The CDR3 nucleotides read TGCAGCGTCAAGTGGAAGCGGGGAGAGTACAATGAGCAGTTCTTC. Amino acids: CSVKWKRGEYNEQFF.

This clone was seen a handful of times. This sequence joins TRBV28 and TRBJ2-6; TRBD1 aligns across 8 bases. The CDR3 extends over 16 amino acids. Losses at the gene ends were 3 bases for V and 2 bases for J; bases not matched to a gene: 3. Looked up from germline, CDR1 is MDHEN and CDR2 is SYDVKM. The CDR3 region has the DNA TGTGCCAGCAGTTTTGGACAGGGAGCTGGGGCCAACGTCCTGACTTTC. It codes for CASSFGQGAGANVLTF. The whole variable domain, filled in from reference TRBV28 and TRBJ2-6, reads DVKVTQSSRYLVKRTGEKVFLECVQDMDHENMFWYRQDPGLGLRLIYFSYDVKMKEKGDIPEGYSVSREKKERFSLILESASTNQTSMYLCASSFGQGAGANVLTFGAGSRLTVL.

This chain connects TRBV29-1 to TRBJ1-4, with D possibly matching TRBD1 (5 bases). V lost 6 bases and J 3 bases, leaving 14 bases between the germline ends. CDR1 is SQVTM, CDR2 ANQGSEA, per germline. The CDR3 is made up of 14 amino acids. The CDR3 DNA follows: TGCAGCGTGACGCGGGGGGGTCCTAATGAAAAACTGTTTTTT. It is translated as CSVTRGGPNEKLFF.

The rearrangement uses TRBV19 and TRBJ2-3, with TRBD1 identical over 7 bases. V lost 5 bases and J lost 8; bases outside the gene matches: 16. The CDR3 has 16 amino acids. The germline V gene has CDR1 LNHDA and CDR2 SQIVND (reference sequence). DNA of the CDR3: TGTGCCAGTAGTCCACAAACGGGACAGTCAATTCCTACGCAGTATTTT. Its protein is CASSPQTGQSIPTQYF.

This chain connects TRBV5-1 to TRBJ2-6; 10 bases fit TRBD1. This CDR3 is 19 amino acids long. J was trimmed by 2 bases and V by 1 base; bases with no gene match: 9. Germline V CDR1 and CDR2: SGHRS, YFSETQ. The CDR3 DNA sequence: TGCGCCAGCAGCTTGTCAGGGGACAGGGGAGCCCCTGGGGCCAACGTCCTGACTTTC. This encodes CASSLSGDRGAPGANVLTF.

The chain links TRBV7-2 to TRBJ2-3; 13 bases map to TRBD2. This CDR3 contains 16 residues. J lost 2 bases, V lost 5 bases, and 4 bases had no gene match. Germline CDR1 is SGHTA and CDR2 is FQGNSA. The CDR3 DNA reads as TGTGCCAGCAGCCCAGGGACTAGCGGGGCCACAGATACGCAGTATTTT. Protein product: CASSPGTSGATDTQYF.

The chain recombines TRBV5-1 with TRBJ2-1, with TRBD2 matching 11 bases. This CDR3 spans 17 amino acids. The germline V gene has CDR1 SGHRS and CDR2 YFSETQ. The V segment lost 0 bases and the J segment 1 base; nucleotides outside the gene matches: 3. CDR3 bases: TGCGCCAGCAGCTTGGCTAGCGGGGGGCTTTCCTACAATGAGCAGTTCTTC. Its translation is CASSLASGGLSYNEQFF.

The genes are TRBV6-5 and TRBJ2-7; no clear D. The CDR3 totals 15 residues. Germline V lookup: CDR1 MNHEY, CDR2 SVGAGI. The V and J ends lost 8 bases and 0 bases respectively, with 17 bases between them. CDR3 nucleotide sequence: TGTGCCAGCGGCTACAGCTACAGTAGCTCCTACGAGCAGTACGTC. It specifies CASGYSYSSSYEQYV.

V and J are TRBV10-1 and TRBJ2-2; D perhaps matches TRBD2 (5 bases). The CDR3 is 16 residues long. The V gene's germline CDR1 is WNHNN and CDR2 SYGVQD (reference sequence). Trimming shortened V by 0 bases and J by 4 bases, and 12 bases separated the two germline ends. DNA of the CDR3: TGCGCCAGCAGTGAGTCGACGGGGTATGGCACCGGGGAGCTGTTTTTT. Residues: CASSESTGYGTGELFF.

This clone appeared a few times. The CDR3 DNA reads TGTGCCAGCAGCTTGGTCGTCCTACAAGGACCTAACTATGGCTACACCTTC. This encodes CASSLVVLQGPNYGYTF. V usage is TRBV7-8 and J usage is TRBJ1-2; D is unclear. Trimming took off 3 bases at V and 0 bases at J, with 17 bases between the two ends. The V gene's germline CDR1 is SGHVS and CDR2 FQNEAQ. The CDR3 spans 17 residues.